Following are 17 T cell receptor beta chains from one sample sequenced in a study of T cell responses to AZD1222 COVID-19 vaccine. TCRdb's table, derived via immunoSEQ multiplex PCR, lists solely in-frame clones and lacks some. The sample includes 150,000 to 170,000 clones, about 87% of them seen just once. Sequencing was performed on peripheral blood, taken on day 0 of AZD1222 vaccination. The receptors come from an adult in good health.

V and J are TRBV30 and TRBJ2-7; unclear D gene. Germline CDR1 GTSNPN, CDR2 SVGIG (reference sequence). Trimming removed 0 bases from V and 7 bases from J, with 13 bases in between. The CDR3 is made up of 13 amino acids. In DNA form, the CDR3 reads TGTGCCTGGAGTGTACGAAAGGCCCATGAGCAGTACTTC. It yields the protein CAWSVRKAHEQYF.

The rearrangement links TRBV5-1 to TRBJ1-2; TRBD1 matches 7 bases. Per germline, CDR1 SGHRS and CDR2 YFSETQ. This CDR3 comprises 14 residues. The V segment lost 0 bases and the J segment 8 bases; nucleotides outside the gene matches: 7. CDR3 DNA sequence: TGCGCCAGCAGCTTGGATGTGACAGGGAACGGCTACACCTTC. This gives the protein CASSLDVTGNGYTF.

CDR3 nucleotides: TGTGCCAGCAGTTATACGGGATTGGATGGCTACACCTTC. It codes for CASSYTGLDGYTF. V gene TRBV6-5 combines with J gene TRBJ1-2; D is uncertain. There are 13 residues in the CDR3. Deletions cut 3 bases from V and 6 bases from J, with 11 bases between. CDR1 is MNHEY, CDR2 SVGAGI, per germline.

The chain recombines TRBV7-8 with TRBJ2-6; no clear D gene. Looked up from germline, CDR1 is SGHVS and CDR2 is FQNEAQ. This CDR3 has 15 residues. The V end lost 2 bases, the J end lost 1 base, and 6 bases lay between the germline ends. The CDR3: CASSLSLSGANVLTF. The CDR3 nucleotides read TGTGCCAGCAGCTTAAGTCTATCTGGGGCCAACGTCCTGACTTTC.

The CDR3 DNA sequence: TGTGCCATCAGTGACGGACAGGGGCGGAACACTGAAGCTTTCTTT. Amino acid sequence: CAISDGQGRNTEAFF. This rearrangement joins TRBV10-3 to TRBJ1-1; 9 bases map to TRBD1. The germline V gene has CDR1 ENHRY and CDR2 SYGVKD. The length of the CDR3 is 15 residues. After removal of 3 bases from V and 1 base from J, the junction contained 3 bases not matched to a gene.

The chain is built from TRBV6-2 or TRBV6-3 and TRBJ1-5; TRBD1 agrees at 7 bases. Germline V lookup: CDR1 MNHEY, CDR2 SVGEGT. V dropped 5 bases and J dropped 5; count of bases not matched to a gene: 6. The CDR3 covers 14 residues. CDR3 loop: CASSRTGEYQPQHF. The CDR3 DNA follows: TGTGCCAGCAGTCGTACAGGGGAATATCAGCCCCAGCATTTT.

This chain uses TRBV5-1 with TRBJ1-2; possible D gene TRBD1, 6 bases. Trimming cost V 0 bases and J 7 bases, with 19 bases left between them. Per germline, CDR1 SGHRS and CDR2 YFSETQ. CDR3 length: 16 amino acids. The CDR3 DNA is TGCGCCAGCAGCTTGGGGCCGTCCGGGGGCGATGGTGGCTACACCTTC. Residues: CASSLGPSGGDGGYTF.

This chain joins TRBV19 and TRBJ1-5; no clear D gene. Germline CDR1 is LNHDA and CDR2 is SQIVND (reference sequence). The CDR3 has 14 amino acids. Trimming left V 3 bases short and J 3 bases short, with 9 bases between. The CDR3 loop is CASSILPNNQPQHF. CDR3 nucleotides: TGTGCCAGTAGTATCTTACCGAACAATCAGCCCCAGCATTTT.

CDR3 in amino acids: CASSDPGLSVQFF. DNA for the CDR3: TGTGCCAGCAGTGACCCGGGACTATCAGTGCAGTTCTTC. The V and J genes are TRBV6-6 and TRBJ2-1; TRBD2 aligns across 7 bases. The CDR3 covers 13 residues. J lost 12 bases, V lost 5 bases, and 10 bases had no gene match. Germline assignment: CDR1 MNHNY and CDR2 SVGAGI (reference sequence).

This sequence joins TRBV6-2 or TRBV6-3 and TRBJ2-3; TRBD2 is a possible D gene (5 bases). CDR3 length: 16 residues. With 6 bases removed from V and 1 base from J, the gap between germline ends came to 17 bases. Germline CDR1 reads MNHEY; CDR2 reads SVGEGT. Here the CDR3 reads CASSFSSFGGTDTQYF. CDR3 nucleotide sequence: TGTGCCAGCAGCTTCTCCAGCTTCGGGGGCACAGATACGCAGTATTTT.

This sequence joins TRBV6-5 and TRBJ2-7, with 7 bases that match TRBD1. The CDR3 contains 15 residues. Germline V gene lookup returns CDR1 MNHEY and CDR2 SVGAGI. V lost 2 bases and J lost 0; bases outside the gene matches: 4. In DNA, the CDR3 is TGTGCCAGCAGTTACATCCGGGACAGCTCCTACGAGCAGTACTTC. Translated: CASSYIRDSSYEQYF.

V and J are TRBV5-6 and TRBJ1-2; 7 nucleotides match TRBD1. V dropped 3 bases and J dropped 0; count of bases not matched to a gene: 5. The germline V gene has CDR1 SGHDT and CDR2 YYEEEE. The CDR3 has 15 residues. CDR3 sequence: CASSWGGTANYGYTF. The CDR3 region has the DNA TGTGCCAGCAGCTGGGGCGGGACAGCTAACTATGGCTACACCTTC. Complete variable domain (other parts from reference TRBV5-6 and TRBJ1-2): DAGVTQSPTHLIKTRGQQVTLRCSPKSGHDTVSWYQQALGQGPQFIFQYYEEEERQRGNFPDRFSGHQFPNYSSELNVNALLLGDSALYLCASSWGGTANYGYTFGSGTRLTVV.

This clone occurred a few times. This chain connects TRBV5-5 to TRBJ1-2, with TRBD1 matching over 8 bases. The length of the CDR3 is 13 residues. Germline CDR1 and CDR2: SGHKS and YYEKEE (reference sequence). V lost 4 bases, J lost 7 bases, and 6 bases stayed unmatched. The CDR3 region is CASSPDRGFGYTF. CDR3 coding DNA: TGTGCCAGCAGCCCCGACAGGGGTTTTGGCTACACCTTC.

The rearrangement uses TRBV19 and TRBJ1-5; TRBD1 matches at 9 bases. V shed 7 bases, J shed 1 base, and the junction held 14 bases outside the gene matches. CDR3 length: 18 residues. Germline CDR1 reads LNHDA; CDR2 reads SQIVND (reference sequence). The DNA of the CDR3 is TGTGCCAGTACGGAGACAGGGGGATTCGGTGTGAGCAATCAGCCCCAGCATTTT. Encoded protein: CASTETGGFGVSNQPQHF.

This chain joins TRBV2 and TRBJ1-1, with D hard to call. V lost 2 bases and J lost 6, with 4 bases in between. The germline V gene has CDR1 SNHLY and CDR2 FYNNEI. The length of the CDR3 is 11 residues. The CDR3 loop reads CASSEYAEAFF. The CDR3 coding sequence is TGTGCCAGCAGTGAATACGCTGAAGCTTTCTTT.

The J gene is TRBJ2-7, the V gene TRBV29-1; the D gene is possibly TRBD2 (7 bases). Trimming left V 8 bases short and J 0 bases short, with 23 bases between. This CDR3 is 16 amino acids long. CDR1 SQVTM and CDR2 ANQGSEA come from the germline V gene. CDR3 amino acids: CSTLGGGTDSSYEQYF. DNA of the CDR3: TGCAGCACCTTGGGAGGGGGGACGGACAGCTCCTACGAGCAGTACTTC.

The CDR3 loop reads CASSDRGANYGYTF. CDR3 coding DNA: TGTGCCAGCAGTGATAGGGGGGCCAACTATGGCTACACCTTC. V usage is TRBV2 and J usage is TRBJ1-2; the D gene is possibly TRBD1 (6 bases). V was cut by 3 bases and J by 2 bases, with 10 bases left in between. Germline CDR1 is SNHLY and CDR2 is FYNNEI. This CDR3 is built from 14 residues.